Listed below are T cell receptor beta chains from one sample, sequenced in a study of T cell repertoires in cytomegalovirus infection. TCRdb analysed the reads with MiXCR anew, one entry per CDR3 protein. The table records more than 300,000 distinct CDR3 sequences, 34% of them present only once. These receptors are not linked to any known antigen. Sequencing used cultured PBMCs, obtained from culture after CMV antigen stimulation. The receptors shown here come from a human donor in good health (CMV status not recorded). Some clones in this sample may be carry-over from other donors' samples. CDR3s include the opening cysteine and the closing phenylalanine or tryptophan. D genes are given only for firm matches. Clone size appears in some rows only: once, few, many, or a class for an expanded clone.

D gene,J gene,clone size,V gene,CDR3 DNA,CDR3 protein
TRBD2,TRBJ2-2,once,TRBV12-3/TRBV12-4,TGTGCCAGCAGTTTATTCGTGGTTGCGGGAGATGCGAACACCGGGGAGCTGTTTTTT,CASSLFVVAGDANTGELFF
-,TRBJ1-2,many,TRBV7-2,TGTGCCAGCAGCCCACAGGGTATGACTGGCTACACCTTC,CASSPQGMTGYTF
-,TRBJ2-1,few,TRBV12-3/TRBV12-4,TGTGCCAGTACCACGTGGGGGGAGGCCCTACGAGGGAGCTCCTACAATGAGCAGTTCTTC,CASTTWGEALRGSSYNEQFF
TRBD1,TRBJ2-7,many,TRBV14,TGTGCCAGCAGCGACTTACCAACCGGGACAGGGCTTGTTAAGCAGTACTTC,CASSDLPTGTGLVKQYF
-,TRBJ1-1,-,TRBV19,TGTGCCAGTAGTATTGGGGGATCGAACACTGAAGCTTTCTTT,CASSIGGSNTEAFF
-,TRBJ2-5,many,TRBV7-8,TGTGCCAGCAGCTTAACGGAGCTGGGAGCCCTCCAAGAGACCCAGTACTTC,CASSLTELGALQETQYF
-,TRBJ1-1,many,TRBV6-5,TGTGCCAGCAGTTATAGGGGAGTAGGGAACACTGAAGCTTTCTTT,CASSYRGVGNTEAFF
-,TRBJ1-3,few,TRBV10-3,TGTGCCATCAGGATGGGCGACTCTGGAAACACCATATATTTT,CAIRMGDSGNTIYF
TRBD1,TRBJ1-2,many,TRBV12-3/TRBV12-4,TGTGCCAGCAGCCCCGCCGGCAGGGGGCCTAACTATGGCTACACCTTC,CASSPAGRGPNYGYTF
-,TRBJ1-4,-,TRBV6-6,TGTGCCAGCACCCTTCGGGACGGTAATGAAAAACTGTTTTTT,CASTLRDGNEKLFF
-,TRBJ1-1,many,TRBV29-1,TGCAGCGCCCGTCTTGGCACTGAAGCTTTCTTT,CSARLGTEAFF
-,TRBJ2-1,many,TRBV7-8,TGTGCCAGCAGCTTAAATCCCGGGGACAATGAGCAGTTCTTC,CASSLNPGDNEQFF
-,TRBJ2-1,few,TRBV6-1,TGTGCCAGCAGTGAAGCGCTGGGGACGGGGCCACCCTACAATGAGCAGTTCTTC,CASSEALGTGPPYNEQFF
-,TRBJ1-1,-,TRBV7-2,TGTGCCAGCAGCTTAGTCGCGTGGGCCACTGAAGCTTTCTTT,CASSLVAWATEAFF
TRBD1,TRBJ2-7,-,TRBV2,TGTGCCAGCAGGATGACAGGGGGCGAGCAGTACTTC,CASRMTGGEQYF
TRBD2,TRBJ2-3,-,TRBV5-4,TGTGCCAGCAGCTTGGCAGCTAGCGGGTTCACAGATACGCAGTATTTT,CASSLAASGFTDTQYF
TRBD1,TRBJ2-1,many,TRBV7-6,TGTGCCAGCAGTTTCCGAATCAGACAGGGGGCAAAGAATGAGCAGTTCTTC,CASSFRIRQGAKNEQFF
TRBD1,TRBJ1-4,few,TRBV28,TGTGCCAGCAGTTTTCCCGGGACAGGGGCTGAAAAACTGTTTTTT,CASSFPGTGAEKLFF
TRBD2,TRBJ2-7,few,TRBV6-1,TGTGCCAGCAGTGAACTGGGACTAGGGTACTACGAGCAGTACTTC,CASSELGLGYYEQYF
TRBD1,TRBJ2-5,-,TRBV19,TGTGCCACCTCTCCCCTCGGGACAGGGAAAGAGACCCAGTACTTC,CATSPLGTGKETQYF
TRBD2,TRBJ2-2,-,TRBV10-3,TGTGCCGCCTCCGCCGGACTAGCGGGAGGTCCCGGGGAGCTGTTTTTT,CAASAGLAGGPGELFF
TRBD2,TRBJ2-1,-,TRBV15,TGTGCCACCAGCAGGGAAGCGGGAGGGGCCGCCGGGGGTGAGCAGTTCTTC,CATSREAGGAAGGEQFF
-,TRBJ1-4,-,TRBV12-3/TRBV12-4,TGTGCCAGCAGTTTTGCCGAAAAACTGTTTTTT,CASSFAEKLFF
-,TRBJ1-1,many,TRBV5-1,TGCGCCAGCAGCCCACTGCTCAGCGGAGGGGGGACTGAAGCTTTCTTT,CASSPLLSGGGTEAFF
TRBD2,TRBJ2-1,few,TRBV7-2,TGTGCCAGCAGCCATGGGACTAGTTACAATGAGCAGTTCTTC,CASSHGTSYNEQFF
-,TRBJ1-2,many,TRBV7-2,TGTGCCAGCAGCCCCGAGGTTTACCTAGGGTATGGCTACACCTTC,CASSPEVYLGYGYTF
-,TRBJ2-6,many,TRBV6-1,TGTGCCAGCATGGCGGCCCTCTCTGGGGCCAACGTCCTGACTTTC,CASMAALSGANVLTF
TRBD1,TRBJ2-5,-,TRBV11-2,TGTGCCAGCAGCATTCACGCGGGCAGGGGGCAGGAGACCCAGTACTTC,CASSIHAGRGQETQYF
TRBD2,TRBJ2-1,-,TRBV7-8,TGTGCCAGCAGCTTGCGAGCGGGAGGGCCTGGGAATGAGCAGTTCTTC,CASSLRAGGPGNEQFF
-,TRBJ2-1,-,TRBV12-3/TRBV12-4,TGTGCCAGCACAAGACCCGGGCTAGCTAGCTACAATGAGCAGTTCTTC,CASTRPGLASYNEQFF
-,TRBJ1-2,-,TRBV10-3,TGTGCCATCAGTGAGTCGACGGACCCTAACTATGGCTACACCTTC,CAISESTDPNYGYTF
-,TRBJ1-2,few,TRBV6-1,TGTGCCAGCAGCCCTAACACAGGGAGTGGTTTTGGCTACACCTTC,CASSPNTGSGFGYTF
-,TRBJ2-2,-,TRBV28,TGTGCCAGCAGTCCGAGGGTCGCCGGGGAGCTGTTTTTT,CASSPRVAGELFF
-,TRBJ2-3,-,TRBV27,TGTGCCAGCAGAGACAGGATCACAGATACGCAGTATTTT,CASRDRITDTQYF
-,TRBJ2-1,-,TRBV20-1,TGCAGTGCTAGGTTCGGGTCTGAGCAGTTCTTC,CSARFGSEQFF
-,TRBJ1-6,-,TRBV30,TGTGCCTGGTCCCTCCCCGGGGGCCTTTTGTCACCCCTCCACTTT,CAWSLPGGLLSPLHF
TRBD2,TRBJ2-1,few,TRBV4-3,TGCGCCAGCAGCCAGCGACGAGGGGCTAGCGGTTACAATGAGCAGTTCTTC,CASSQRRGASGYNEQFF
-,TRBJ2-1,-,TRBV5-6,TGTGCCAGCAGCGCCGGCCCCTACAATGAGCAGTTCTTC,CASSAGPYNEQFF
TRBD1,TRBJ1-5,-,TRBV20-1,TGCAGTGCTAGAACACCGGGACAGGACCTTTATAGCAATCAGCCCCAGCATTTT,CSARTPGQDLYSNQPQHF
-,TRBJ2-3,-,TRBV12-3/TRBV12-4,TGTGCCAGCAGTTTTTTTTCGGAGCCAGATACGCAGTATTTT,CASSFFSEPDTQYF
-,TRBJ1-4,few,TRBV14,TGTGCCAGCAGCCAAGATTGGGGGCGAAAACTGTTTTTT,CASSQDWGRKLFF
-,TRBJ2-3,-,TRBV20-1,TGCAGTGCCCCAAAGGCCGGAGCGCCTAGCACAGATACGCAGTATTTT,CSAPKAGAPSTDTQYF
TRBD2,TRBJ2-7,-,TRBV13,TGTGCCAGCAGCTATGGGGGATGGTGGGAGCGGGAACTCCTACGGGAGCAGTACTTC,CASSYGGWWERELLREQYF
TRBD2,TRBJ2-2,few,TRBV7-2,TGTGCCAGCAGCTATAGCCCTACTAGCGGGAGGGTTGGCACCGGGGAGCTGTTTTTT,CASSYSPTSGRVGTGELFF
TRBD2,TRBJ2-7,-,TRBV7-2,TGTGCCAGCAGCTTAGTCGGCGGGAGGGCCTCGGGGGAGCAGTACTTC,CASSLVGGRASGEQYF
TRBD1,TRBJ2-7,-,TRBV28,TGTGCCAGCAGTCCCCGACAGGGGTGGTACGAGCAGTACTTC,CASSPRQGWYEQYF